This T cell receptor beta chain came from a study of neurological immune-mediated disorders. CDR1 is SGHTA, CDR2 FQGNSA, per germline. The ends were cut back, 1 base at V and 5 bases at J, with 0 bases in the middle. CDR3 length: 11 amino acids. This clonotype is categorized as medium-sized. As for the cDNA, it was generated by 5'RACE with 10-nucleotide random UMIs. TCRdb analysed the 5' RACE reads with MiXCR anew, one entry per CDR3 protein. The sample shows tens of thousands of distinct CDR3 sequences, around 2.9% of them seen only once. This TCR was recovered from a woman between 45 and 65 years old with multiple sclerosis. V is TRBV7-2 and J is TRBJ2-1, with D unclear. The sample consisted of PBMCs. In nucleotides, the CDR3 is TGTGCCAGCAGCTTAGACAATGAGCAGTTCTTC. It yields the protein CASSLDNEQFF. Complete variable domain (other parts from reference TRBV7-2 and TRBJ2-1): GAGVSQSPSNKVTEKGKDVELRCDPISGHTALYWYRQSLGQGLEFLIYFQGNSAPDKSGLPSDRFSAERTGGSVSTLTIQRTQQEDSAVYLCASSLDNEQFFGPGTRLTVL.